A single T cell receptor (beta chain) is shown here with its context. Its antigen is unidentified. Primers for the PCR totalled 60 Vbeta and 13 Jbeta. TCRdb keeps only in-frame clones here, not all; method: immunoSEQ multiplex PCR. The sample holds approximately 180,000 clones, roughly four fifths seen once. Deletions cut 0 bases from V and 0 bases from J, with 19 bases between. Per the germline V gene, CDR1 is SGHTS and CDR2 is YDEGEE. The CDR3 is made up of 18 amino acids. This sample is part of a study of cytomegalovirus exposure and HLA in healthy donors. Notes on the study in general: Later, an analysis found that common viral pathogens appeared to be linked with several of the most significant clusters. Under in vitro conditions, a few CMV-associated chains were confirmed as specific for CMV antigens. Previously analyzed data showed that most TCR beta V segments were productive at a frequency of about 87% or about 30%. Highly shared variants forming one cluster were likely a sequencing artifact.

The chain joins TRBV5-8 to TRBJ2-7; D gene unclear. This TCR was recovered from a girl under 18 in good health and CMV-seropositive. Sequencing input: PBMCs. The CDR3, as DNA: TGTGCCAGCAGCTTGGCCAAGTTAGTGACTGCCGCCTCCTACGAGCAGTACTTC. It codes for CASSLAKLVTAASYEQYF.